This T cell receptor (beta chain) was retrieved from a study of shared clonotypes between healthy human individuals. Study in general: The donor group consisted of a couple of women and a few men, aged 18 to 49.

Points on this clone: Antigen: not known.

Notes on the study in general: Researchers found naive subsets generally carried larger estimated richness than memory subsets.

Produced via immunoSEQ multiplex PCR; TCRdb's table is partial and in-frame only. Among more than 2,000,000 clones, roughly 93% were seen once, and the ten largest hold about 0.41%. CD45RA+ naive and CD45RA-negative memory subsets were separated from CD4+ cells. Germline CDR1 is SEHNR and CDR2 is FQNEAQ (reference sequence). The CDR3 spans 12 residues. Deletions cut 5 bases from V and 4 bases from J, with 9 bases between. The sequencing input was naive CD4+ T cells from PBMCs. Subset noted: CD45RA+ positively selected. The sequence was obtained from a man aged 18 to 29 in good health. Some clones in this sample may be carry-over from other donors' samples. The V gene is TRBV7-9, the J gene TRBJ2-7, with D unresolved. The CDR3 sequence: CASSRVPYEQYF. CDR3 DNA sequence: TGTGCCAGCAGCCGCGTGCCGTACGAGCAGTACTTC.